Listed below are T cell receptor beta chains from one sample, sequenced in a study of blood T cell repertoires in COVID-19. Only in-frame clones appear in the TCRdb table, and some are missing; sequencing was by immunoSEQ multiplex PCR. In the table there are 150,000 to 200,000 clones, more than 80% of which are singletons. Sequencing was done on a sample of peripheral blood. Source of these receptors: a woman aged 80 or over with COVID-19, enrolled during active disease. CDR3s include the opening cysteine and the closing phenylalanine or tryptophan. Each record gives: J gene, V gene, D gene, clone size, CDR3 protein, CDR3 DNA. The D gene is left open where the match is weak. Only part of the rows carry a size: once, few, many, or a class if the clone is expanded.

J gene: TRBJ2-2
V gene: TRBV18
D gene: TRBD2
clone size: .
CDR3 protein: CASSPTSGNTGELFF
CDR3 DNA: TGTGCCAGCTCACCCACTAGCGGAAACACCGGGGAGCTGTTTTTT

J gene: TRBJ2-1
V gene: TRBV5-1
D gene: TRBD2
clone size: once
CDR3 protein: CASSMTSNSYNEQFF
CDR3 DNA: TGCGCCAGCAGCATGACTAGCAACTCCTACAATGAGCAGTTCTTC

J gene: TRBJ2-3
V gene: TRBV3-1/TRBV3-2
D gene: TRBD2
clone size: .
CDR3 protein: CASSGSGKGGDADTQYF
CDR3 DNA: TGTGCCAGCAGCGGAAGTGGTAAGGGAGGGGATGCAGATACGCAGTATTTT

J gene: TRBJ1-5
V gene: TRBV30
D gene: .
clone size: .
CDR3 protein: CAWSYGENQPQHF
CDR3 DNA: TGTGCCTGGAGTTACGGGGAGAATCAGCCCCAGCATTTT

J gene: TRBJ2-5
V gene: TRBV2
D gene: .
clone size: .
CDR3 protein: CASSDPTRVEETQYF
CDR3 DNA: TGTGCCAGCAGTGACCCAACCCGGGTCGAAGAGACCCAGTACTTC

J gene: TRBJ1-1
V gene: TRBV6-1
D gene: TRBD1
clone size: once
CDR3 protein: CASSEGRQGWGTEAFF
CDR3 DNA: TGTGCCAGCAGTGAAGGCCGACAGGGTTGGGGCACTGAAGCTTTCTTT

J gene: TRBJ2-7
V gene: TRBV6-5
D gene: TRBD1
clone size: .
CDR3 protein: CASSFRDRAKQYF
CDR3 DNA: TGTGCCAGCAGTTTCCGGGACAGGGCAAAGCAGTACTTC

J gene: TRBJ2-3
V gene: TRBV28
D gene: .
clone size: .
CDR3 protein: CASSWRGPTDTQYF
CDR3 DNA: TGTGCCAGCAGTTGGCGAGGCCCCACAGATACGCAGTATTTT

J gene: TRBJ1-5
V gene: TRBV6-5
D gene: .
clone size: .
CDR3 protein: CASSSSRVGRELQHF
CDR3 DNA: TGTGCCAGCAGTTCCAGCAGAGTAGGTCGGGAGCTCCAGCATTTT

J gene: TRBJ1-2
V gene: TRBV6-5
D gene: .
clone size: .
CDR3 protein: CASSYSLGGGGGYTF
CDR3 DNA: TGTGCCAGCAGTTACTCTTTAGGGGGGGGCGGAGGCTACACCTTC

J gene: TRBJ1-2
V gene: TRBV6-5
D gene: .
clone size: .
CDR3 protein: CASRRQGNYGYTF
CDR3 DNA: TGTGCCAGCAGACGGCAGGGTAACTATGGCTACACCTTC

J gene: TRBJ1-1
V gene: TRBV28
D gene: .
clone size: .
CDR3 protein: CASSWGHTEAFF
CDR3 DNA: TGTGCCAGCAGTTGGGGCCACACTGAAGCTTTCTTT

J gene: TRBJ1-1
V gene: TRBV13
D gene: .
clone size: .
CDR3 protein: CASSLWGGGTEAFF
CDR3 DNA: TGTGCCAGCAGCTTATGGGGTGGAGGAACTGAAGCTTTCTTT

J gene: TRBJ1-2
V gene: TRBV7-3
D gene: TRBD1
clone size: once
CDR3 protein: CAWRGGHGYTF
CDR3 DNA: TGTGCCTGGCGAGGGGGCCATGGCTACACCTTC

J gene: TRBJ2-7
V gene: TRBV5-1
D gene: .
clone size: .
CDR3 protein: CASSLFSDSPYEQYF
CDR3 DNA: TGCGCCAGCAGCTTATTTTCGGACAGCCCCTACGAGCAGTACTTC

J gene: TRBJ1-1
V gene: TRBV3-1/TRBV3-2
D gene: TRBD1
clone size: .
CDR3 protein: CASSQRTGRAFF
CDR3 DNA: TGTGCCAGCAGCCAACGGACAGGGAGGGCTTTCTTT

J gene: TRBJ2-1
V gene: TRBV14
D gene: TRBD2
clone size: few
CDR3 protein: CASSQEGTSGRENEQFF
CDR3 DNA: TGTGCCAGCAGCCAAGAGGGGACTAGCGGGAGGGAAAATGAGCAGTTCTTC

J gene: TRBJ2-1
V gene: TRBV12-5
D gene: .
clone size: .
CDR3 protein: CASGFFNEQFF
CDR3 DNA: TGTGCTAGTGGTTTCTTCAATGAGCAGTTCTTC

J gene: TRBJ2-7
V gene: TRBV5-4
D gene: TRBD2
clone size: .
CDR3 protein: CASTRTSGNTYEQYF
CDR3 DNA: TGTGCCAGCACCAGGACTAGCGGAAACACCTACGAGCAGTACTTC

J gene: TRBJ2-7
V gene: TRBV21-1
D gene: .
clone size: few
CDR3 protein: CASSNRGRNSYEQYF
CDR3 DNA: TGTGCCAGCAGCAATCGGGGGAGGAACTCCTACGAGCAGTACTTC

J gene: TRBJ2-5
V gene: TRBV5-1
D gene: .
clone size: .
CDR3 protein: CASSLDVGPGLETQYF
CDR3 DNA: TGCGCCAGCAGCTTGGACGTGGGGCCAGGGCTGGAGACCCAGTACTTC

J gene: TRBJ1-1
V gene: TRBV27
D gene: .
clone size: .
CDR3 protein: CASSRPGTEAFF
CDR3 DNA: TGTGCCAGCAGCCGACCGGGGACTGAAGCTTTCTTT

J gene: TRBJ2-5
V gene: TRBV7-2
D gene: TRBD2
clone size: .
CDR3 protein: CASSSQLGTSGQETQYF
CDR3 DNA: TGTGCCAGCAGCTCCCAGCTCGGGACTAGCGGGCAAGAGACCCAGTACTTC

J gene: TRBJ1-2
V gene: TRBV2
D gene: .
clone size: .
CDR3 protein: CASSSEQPLYGYTF
CDR3 DNA: TGTGCCAGCAGTTCTGAACAGCCTCTCTATGGCTACACCTTC

J gene: TRBJ2-7
V gene: TRBV6-2/TRBV6-3
D gene: .
clone size: .
CDR3 protein: CASSSPYSYEQYF
CDR3 DNA: TGTGCCAGCAGTTCCCCCTATTCCTACGAGCAGTACTTC

J gene: TRBJ2-2
V gene: TRBV27
D gene: TRBD2
clone size: .
CDR3 protein: CASNAIAGLTAGELFF
CDR3 DNA: TGTGCCAGCAATGCGATAGCGGGCCTTACGGCCGGGGAGCTGTTTTTT

J gene: TRBJ2-5
V gene: TRBV25-1
D gene: TRBD1
clone size: .
CDR3 protein: CASSEMSGGPFQETQYF
CDR3 DNA: TGTGCCAGCAGTGAAATGTCAGGGGGCCCTTTCCAAGAGACCCAGTACTTC

J gene: TRBJ2-7
V gene: TRBV2
D gene: .
clone size: few
CDR3 protein: CASVGGGSYEQYF
CDR3 DNA: TGTGCCAGCGTCGGAGGTGGGTCCTACGAGCAGTACTTC

J gene: TRBJ2-7
V gene: TRBV6-6
D gene: TRBD2
clone size: .
CDR3 protein: CASSYSRAGASYEQYF
CDR3 DNA: TGTGCCAGCAGTTACTCCCGAGCGGGAGCTTCCTACGAGCAGTACTTC

J gene: TRBJ1-2
V gene: TRBV29-1
D gene: TRBD1
clone size: .
CDR3 protein: CSVAGGDYGYTF
CDR3 DNA: TGCAGCGTTGCAGGGGGCGACTATGGCTACACCTTC

J gene: TRBJ1-1
V gene: TRBV4-3
D gene: .
clone size: few
CDR3 protein: CASSQGDRDTEAFF
CDR3 DNA: TGCGCCAGCAGCCAAGGAGATAGAGACACTGAAGCTTTCTTT

J gene: TRBJ2-5
V gene: TRBV13
D gene: TRBD2
clone size: .
CDR3 protein: CASSPLGLAGARETQYF
CDR3 DNA: TGTGCCAGCAGCCCCCTTGGACTAGCGGGGGCCCGGGAGACCCAGTACTTC

J gene: TRBJ1-4
V gene: TRBV20-1
D gene: .
clone size: .
CDR3 protein: CSASRQPTNEKLFF
CDR3 DNA: TGCAGTGCGAGTAGACAGCCAACTAATGAAAAACTGTTTTTT

J gene: TRBJ2-2
V gene: TRBV5-5
D gene: .
clone size: few
CDR3 protein: CASSVKTGELFF
CDR3 DNA: TGTGCCAGCAGCGTCAAAACCGGGGAGCTGTTTTTT

J gene: TRBJ2-7
V gene: TRBV27
D gene: TRBD2
clone size: .
CDR3 protein: CASRSLAGGHEQYF
CDR3 DNA: TGTGCCAGCAGATCCCTAGCGGGAGGACACGAGCAGTACTTC